Listed below are T cell receptor beta chains from one sample, sequenced in a study of beta chain features in type 1 diabetes. Clones were read by immunoSEQ multiplex PCR, and TCRdb kept only the in-frame ones, dropping some. This table has 550,000 to 850,000 clones, around an eighth appearing once. Sequencing was carried out using naive CD4+ T cells from blood. These receptors all stem from a man aged 18 to 30 with type 1 diabetes. CDR3s include the opening cysteine and the closing phenylalanine or tryptophan. A D gene is named only where the DNA matches it firmly. Rows may omit the clone size; those that give it use once, few, many or a size class.

>NA|TRBV10-3|NA|TRBJ2-1
CAISGTQGRSYNEQFF
TGTGCCATCAGTGGGACACAGGGCCGGTCCTACAATGAGCAGTTCTTC
>few|TRBV4-1|TRBD2|TRBJ2-1
CASSRLLIIAGKNNEQFF
TGCGCCAGCAGCCGCCTACTCATTATAGCGGGGAAAAACAATGAGCAGTTCTTC
>few|TRBV7-9|TRBD1|TRBJ1-5
CASSLDRTGGRNQPQHF
TGTGCCAGCAGCCTCGACCGGACAGGGGGCCGCAATCAGCCCCAGCATTTT
>few|TRBV2|TRBD1|TRBJ2-3
CASSVRQGTDTQYF
TGTGCCAGCAGTGTAAGACAGGGGACAGATACGCAGTATTTT
>few|TRBV4-1|TRBD1|TRBJ1-2
CASSQDSWTGDYGYTF
TGCGCCAGCAGCCAAGATTCTTGGACAGGGGACTATGGCTACACCTTC
>NA|TRBV27|TRBD1|TRBJ2-1
CASSLDRVANEQFF
TGTGCCAGCAGTTTGGACAGGGTGGCCAATGAGCAGTTCTTC
>NA|TRBV10-3|TRBD2|TRBJ2-7
CAMGGDSEFYEQYF
TGTGCCATGGGGGGGGACTCCGAGTTCTACGAGCAGTACTTC
>NA|TRBV6-6|TRBD1|TRBJ2-1
CASSYAWTGGIDEQFF
TGTGCCAGCAGTTACGCCTGGACAGGGGGCATAGATGAGCAGTTCTTC
>few|TRBV5-6|NA|TRBJ1-1
CASSPGGGTEAFF
TGTGCCAGCAGCCCGGGTGGTGGCACTGAAGCTTTCTTT
>NA|TRBV30|NA|TRBJ1-1
CAWSVSGWQGEAFF
TGTGCCTGGAGTGTAAGCGGGTGGCAAGGTGAAGCTTTCTTT
>NA|TRBV7-8|TRBD1|TRBJ2-7
CASRTGGSYEQYF
TGTGCCTCTAGGACAGGAGGATCCTACGAGCAGTACTTC
>NA|TRBV10-3|NA|TRBJ2-3
CAISGRQEDTQYF
TGTGCCATCAGTGGGCGGCAAGAAGATACGCAGTATTTT
>NA|TRBV7-9|NA|TRBJ1-1
CASSFGVDTEAFF
TGTGCCAGCAGCTTCGGGGTGGACACTGAAGCTTTCTTT
>few|TRBV7-9|TRBD1|TRBJ2-7
CASSANRDSYEQYF
TGTGCCAGCAGCGCAAACCGGGACAGCTACGAGCAGTACTTC
>few|TRBV7-9|NA|TRBJ2-2
CASSPDRTATGELFF
TGTGCCAGCAGCCCCGACCGGACGGCCACCGGGGAGCTGTTTTTT
>NA|TRBV5-1|NA|TRBJ2-5
CASSPGPPETQYF
TGCGCCAGCAGCCCTGGACCCCCGGAGACCCAGTACTTC
>NA|TRBV4-1|NA|TRBJ1-1
CASSRIISGEVEAFF
TGCGCCAGCAGCCGCATCATCAGCGGGGAGGTTGAAGCTTTCTTT
>few|TRBV2|NA|TRBJ2-5
CASIWPGGETQYF
TGTGCCAGCATCTGGCCCGGAGGGGAGACCCAGTACTTC